The TCR beta chain under discussion was sequenced for a study of blood T cells in healthy people across ages. This clonotype was seen more than once but under ten times. Germline CDR1 reads SEHNR; CDR2 reads FQNEAQ (reference sequence). The V gene lost 1 base and the J gene lost 3 bases, with 19 bases spanning the gap. This CDR3 comprises 17 residues. Donors were healthy Caucasian individuals from Russia aged about 6 to 100. The use of a sample-barcoded 5' primer and a J-beta primer mix characterized a second PCR of roughly 7 to 11 cycles. Using its own MiXCR run on the 5' RACE reads, TCRdb lists one record per CDR3 protein. The sample holds 700,000 to 900,000 distinct CDR3 sequences; around 25% are singletons and the top ten take approximately 2.9%. These same records also appear under a second study, on T cells of mothers and their children. That source reports: Nine systemically healthy Caucasian donors: three mothers, six children.

The receptor was isolated from a boy younger than 18 in good health. Sequences were obtained from blood. This chain uses TRBV7-9 with TRBJ2-7; possible D gene TRBD1, 6 bases. This CDR3 reads CASSLVRSRDKSYEQYF. The CDR3 coding sequence is TGTGCCAGCAGCTTAGTGCGATCCCGGGACAAGAGCTACGAGCAGTACTTC.